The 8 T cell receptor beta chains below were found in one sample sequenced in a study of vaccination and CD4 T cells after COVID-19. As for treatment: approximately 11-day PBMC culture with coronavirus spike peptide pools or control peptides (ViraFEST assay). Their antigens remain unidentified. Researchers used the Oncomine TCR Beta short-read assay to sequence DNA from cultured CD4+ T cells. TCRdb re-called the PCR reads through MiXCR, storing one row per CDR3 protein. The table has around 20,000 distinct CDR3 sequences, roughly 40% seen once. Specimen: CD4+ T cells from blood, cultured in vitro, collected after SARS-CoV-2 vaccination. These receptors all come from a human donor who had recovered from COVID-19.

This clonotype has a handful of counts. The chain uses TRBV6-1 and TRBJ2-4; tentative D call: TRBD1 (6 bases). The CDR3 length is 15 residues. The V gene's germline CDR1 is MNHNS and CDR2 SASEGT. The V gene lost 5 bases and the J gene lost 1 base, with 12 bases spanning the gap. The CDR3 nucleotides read TGTGCCAGCAGTCCCACAGGACAGGCCAAAAACATTCAGTACTTC. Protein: CASSPTGQAKNIQYF.

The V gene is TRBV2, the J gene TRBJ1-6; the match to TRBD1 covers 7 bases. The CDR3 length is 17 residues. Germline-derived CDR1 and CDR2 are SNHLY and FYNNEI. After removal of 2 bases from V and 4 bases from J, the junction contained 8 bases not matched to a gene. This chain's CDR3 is CASSEFMGTAYNSPLHF. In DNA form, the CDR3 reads TGTGCCAGCAGTGAATTTATGGGGACAGCTTATAATTCACCCCTCCACTTT.

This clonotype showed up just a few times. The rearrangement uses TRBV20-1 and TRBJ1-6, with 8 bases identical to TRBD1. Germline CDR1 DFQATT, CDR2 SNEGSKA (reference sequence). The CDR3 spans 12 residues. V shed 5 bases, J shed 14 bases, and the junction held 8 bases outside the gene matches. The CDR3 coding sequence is TGCAGTGCTGTTACAGGGGGGCAAGCCCTCCACTTT. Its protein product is CSAVTGGQALHF.

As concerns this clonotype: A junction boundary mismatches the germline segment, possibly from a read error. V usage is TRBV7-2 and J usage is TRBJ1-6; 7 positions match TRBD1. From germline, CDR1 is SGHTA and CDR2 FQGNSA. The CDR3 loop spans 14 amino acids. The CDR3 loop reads CASTLTGDNSPLHF. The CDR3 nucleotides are TGTGCCAGCACCTTAACAGGGGATAATTCACCCCTCCACTTT.

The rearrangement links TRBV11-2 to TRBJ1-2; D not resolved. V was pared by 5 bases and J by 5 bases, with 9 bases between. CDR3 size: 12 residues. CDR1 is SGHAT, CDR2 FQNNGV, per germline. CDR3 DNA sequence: TGTGCCAGCAGCGCGACGGAGTATGGCTACACCTTC. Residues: CASSATEYGYTF.

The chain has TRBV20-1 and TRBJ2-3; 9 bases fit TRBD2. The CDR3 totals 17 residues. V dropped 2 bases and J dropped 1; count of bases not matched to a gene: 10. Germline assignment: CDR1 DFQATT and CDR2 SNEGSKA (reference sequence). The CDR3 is CSARILERGRGTDTQYF. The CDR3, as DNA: TGCAGTGCTAGAATTTTGGAGCGCGGGAGGGGCACAGATACGCAGTATTTT.

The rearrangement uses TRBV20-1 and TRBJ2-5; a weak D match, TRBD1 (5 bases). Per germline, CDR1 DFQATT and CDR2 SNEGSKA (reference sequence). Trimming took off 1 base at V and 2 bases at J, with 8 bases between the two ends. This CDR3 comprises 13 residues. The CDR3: CSARVAGQETQYF. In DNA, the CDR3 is TGCAGTGCTAGAGTGGCAGGGCAAGAGACCCAGTACTTC.

DNA of the CDR3: TGTGCCAGCAGTCCCGGGACGGAAATTTCTGGGGCCAACGTCCTGACTTTC. This encodes CASSPGTEISGANVLTF. The V gene is TRBV6-2 or TRBV6-3, the J gene TRBJ2-6, with D possibly being TRBD1 or TRBD2 (5 bases each). The germline V gene has CDR1 MNHEY and CDR2 SVGEGT. This CDR3 spans 17 amino acids. V shed 5 bases and J shed 1 base, with 15 bases lying between them.